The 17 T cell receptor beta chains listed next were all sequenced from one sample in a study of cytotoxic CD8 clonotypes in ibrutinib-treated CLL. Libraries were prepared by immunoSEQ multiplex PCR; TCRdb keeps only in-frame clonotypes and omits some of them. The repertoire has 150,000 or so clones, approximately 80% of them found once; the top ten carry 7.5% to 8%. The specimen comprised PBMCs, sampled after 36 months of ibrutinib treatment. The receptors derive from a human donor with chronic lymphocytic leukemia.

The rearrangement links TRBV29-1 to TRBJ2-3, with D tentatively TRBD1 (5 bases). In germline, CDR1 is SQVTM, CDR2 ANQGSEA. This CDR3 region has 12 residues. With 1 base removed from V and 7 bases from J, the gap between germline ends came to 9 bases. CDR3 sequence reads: CSVEGQGNTQYF. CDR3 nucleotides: TGCAGCGTTGAAGGCCAGGGTAATACGCAGTATTTT.

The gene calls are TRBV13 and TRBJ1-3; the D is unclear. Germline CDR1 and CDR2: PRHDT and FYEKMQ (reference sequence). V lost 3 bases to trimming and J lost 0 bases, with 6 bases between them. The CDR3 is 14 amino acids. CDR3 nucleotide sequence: TGTGCCAGCAGCTTCGTCGGCTCTGGAAACACCATATATTTT. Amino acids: CASSFVGSGNTIYF.

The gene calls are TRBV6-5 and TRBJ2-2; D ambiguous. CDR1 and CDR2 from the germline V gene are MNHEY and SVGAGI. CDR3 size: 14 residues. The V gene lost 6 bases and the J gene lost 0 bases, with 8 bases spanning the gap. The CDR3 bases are TGTGCCAGCAGAGGCAGTTCGAACACCGGGGAGCTGTTTTTT. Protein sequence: CASRGSSNTGELFF.

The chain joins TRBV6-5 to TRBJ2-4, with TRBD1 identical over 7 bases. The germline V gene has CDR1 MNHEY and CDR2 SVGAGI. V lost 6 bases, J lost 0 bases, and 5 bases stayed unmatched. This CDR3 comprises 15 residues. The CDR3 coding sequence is TGTGCCAGCAGCCCCAGGGGGTCAGCCAAAAACATTCAGTACTTC. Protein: CASSPRGSAKNIQYF.

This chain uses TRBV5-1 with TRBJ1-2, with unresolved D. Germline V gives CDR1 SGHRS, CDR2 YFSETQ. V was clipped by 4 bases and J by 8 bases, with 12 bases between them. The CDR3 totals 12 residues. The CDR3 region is CASSHRTGGYTF. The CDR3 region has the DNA TGCGCCAGCAGCCACCGGACGGGAGGCTACACCTTC.

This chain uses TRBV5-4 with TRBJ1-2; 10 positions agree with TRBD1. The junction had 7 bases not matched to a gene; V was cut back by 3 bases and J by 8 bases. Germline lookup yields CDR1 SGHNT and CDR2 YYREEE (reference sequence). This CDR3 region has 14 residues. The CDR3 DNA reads TGTGCCAGCAGCTCGTGGACAGGGGGTCACGGCTACACCTTC. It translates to CASSSWTGGHGYTF.

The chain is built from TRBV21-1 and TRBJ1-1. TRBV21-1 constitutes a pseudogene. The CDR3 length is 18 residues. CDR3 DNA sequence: TGTGCCAGCAGCAAAGGAGGAGTCGGGGGGCGGATGAACACTGAAGCTTTCTTT. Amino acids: CASSKGGVGGRMNTEAFF.

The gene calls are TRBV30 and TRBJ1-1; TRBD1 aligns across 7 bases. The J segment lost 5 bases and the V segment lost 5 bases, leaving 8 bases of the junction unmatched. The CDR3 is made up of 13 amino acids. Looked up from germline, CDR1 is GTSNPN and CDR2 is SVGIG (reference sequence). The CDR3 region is CAWGGQFPTEAFF. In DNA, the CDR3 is TGTGCCTGGGGGGGACAGTTCCCGACTGAAGCTTTCTTT.

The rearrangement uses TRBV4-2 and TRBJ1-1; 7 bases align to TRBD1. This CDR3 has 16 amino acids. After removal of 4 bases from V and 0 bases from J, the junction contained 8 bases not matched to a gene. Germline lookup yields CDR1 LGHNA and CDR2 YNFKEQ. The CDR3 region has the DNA TGTGCCAGCAGCCCCCGGGACAGCAGTTTGAACACTGAAGCTTTCTTT. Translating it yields CASSPRDSSLNTEAFF.

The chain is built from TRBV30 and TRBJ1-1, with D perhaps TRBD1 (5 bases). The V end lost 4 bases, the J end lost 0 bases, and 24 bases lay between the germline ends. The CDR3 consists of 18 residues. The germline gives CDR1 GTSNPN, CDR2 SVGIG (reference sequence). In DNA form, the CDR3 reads TGTGCCTGGACCCCCTGGCGGACAACGATACGACTGAACACTGAAGCTTTCTTT. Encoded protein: CAWTPWRTTIRLNTEAFF.

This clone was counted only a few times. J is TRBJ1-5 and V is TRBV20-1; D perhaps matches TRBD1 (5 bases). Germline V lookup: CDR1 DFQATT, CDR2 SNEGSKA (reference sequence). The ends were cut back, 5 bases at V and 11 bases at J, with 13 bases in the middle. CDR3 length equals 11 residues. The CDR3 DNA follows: TGCAGTGCTGGGGGGAGGAAGGCCCAGCATTTT. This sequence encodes CSAGGRKAQHF.

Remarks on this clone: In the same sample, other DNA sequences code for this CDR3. CDR3: CASSLAGDSPLHF. Here the CDR3 DNA reads TGCGCCAGCAGCTTGGCGGGGGATTCACCCCTCCACTTT. This chain links TRBV5-1 with TRBJ1-6; possibly TRBD1 for D (5 bases). This CDR3 region has 13 residues. The germline V gene has CDR1 SGHRS and CDR2 YFSETQ. Trimming pared 0 bases from V and 8 bases from J, leaving 6 bases between.

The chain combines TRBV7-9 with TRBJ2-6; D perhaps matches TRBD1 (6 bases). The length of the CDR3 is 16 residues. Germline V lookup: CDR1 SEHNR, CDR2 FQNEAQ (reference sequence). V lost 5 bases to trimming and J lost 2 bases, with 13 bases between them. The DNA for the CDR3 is TGTGCCAGCAGCCACAACAGGGACACTGGGGCCAACGTCCTGACTTTC. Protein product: CASSHNRDTGANVLTF. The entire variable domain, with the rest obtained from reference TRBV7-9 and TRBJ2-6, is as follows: DTGVSQNPRHKITKRGQNVTFRCDPISEHNRLYWYRQTLGQGPEFLTYFQNEAQLEKSRLLSDRFSAERPKGSFSTLEIQRTEQGDSAMYLCASSHNRDTGANVLTFGAGSRLTVL.

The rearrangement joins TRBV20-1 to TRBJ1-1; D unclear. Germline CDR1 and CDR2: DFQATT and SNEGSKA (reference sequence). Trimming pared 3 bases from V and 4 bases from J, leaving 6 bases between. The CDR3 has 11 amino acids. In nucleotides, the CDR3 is TGCAGTGCTAGCTCTGGCACTGAAGCTTTCTTT. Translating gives CSASSGTEAFF.

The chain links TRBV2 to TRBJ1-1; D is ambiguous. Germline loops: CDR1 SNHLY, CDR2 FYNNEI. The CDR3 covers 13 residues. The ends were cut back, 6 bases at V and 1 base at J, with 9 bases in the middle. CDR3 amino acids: CASRVDKNTEAFF. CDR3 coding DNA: TGTGCCAGCAGGGTAGACAAGAACACTGAAGCTTTCTTT.

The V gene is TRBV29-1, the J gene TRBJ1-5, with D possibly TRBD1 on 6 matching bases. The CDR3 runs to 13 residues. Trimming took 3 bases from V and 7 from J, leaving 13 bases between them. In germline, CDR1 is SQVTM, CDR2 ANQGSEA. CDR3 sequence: CSVDGGAGQPQHF. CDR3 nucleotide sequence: TGCAGCGTTGATGGGGGGGCAGGACAGCCCCAGCATTTT.

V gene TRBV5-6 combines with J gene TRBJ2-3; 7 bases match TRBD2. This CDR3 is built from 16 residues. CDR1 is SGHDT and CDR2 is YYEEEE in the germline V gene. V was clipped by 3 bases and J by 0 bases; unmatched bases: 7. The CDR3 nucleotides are TGTGCCAGCAGCTGGGGACTAACGACTAGCACAGATACGCAGTATTTT. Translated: CASSWGLTTSTDTQYF.